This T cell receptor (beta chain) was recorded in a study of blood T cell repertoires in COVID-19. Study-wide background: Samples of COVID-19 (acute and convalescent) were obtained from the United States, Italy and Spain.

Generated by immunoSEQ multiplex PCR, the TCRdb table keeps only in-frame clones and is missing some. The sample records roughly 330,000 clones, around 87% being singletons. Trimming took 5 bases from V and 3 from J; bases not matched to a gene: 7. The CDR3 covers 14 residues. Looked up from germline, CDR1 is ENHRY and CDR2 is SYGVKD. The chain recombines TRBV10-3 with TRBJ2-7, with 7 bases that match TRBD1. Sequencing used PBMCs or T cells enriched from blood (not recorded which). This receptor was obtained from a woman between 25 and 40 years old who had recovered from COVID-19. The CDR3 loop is CAISTGAQDYEQYF. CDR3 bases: TGTGCCATCAGTACAGGGGCGCAGGACTACGAGCAGTACTTC.